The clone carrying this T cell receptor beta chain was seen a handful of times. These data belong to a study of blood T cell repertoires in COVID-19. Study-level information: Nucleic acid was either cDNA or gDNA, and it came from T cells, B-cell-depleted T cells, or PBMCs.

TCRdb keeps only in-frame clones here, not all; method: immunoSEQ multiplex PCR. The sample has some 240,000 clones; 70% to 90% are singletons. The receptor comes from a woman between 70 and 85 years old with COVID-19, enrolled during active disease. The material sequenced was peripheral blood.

DNA of the CDR3: TGTGCCAGCAGTCCACAGGGTCCCTATGGCTACACCTTC. Translated, it gives CASSPQGPYGYTF. The chain has TRBV27 and TRBJ1-2, with a weak D call TRBD1 (6 bases). Germline V gene data show CDR1 as MNHEY and CDR2 as SMNVEV (reference sequence). Trimming stripped 5 bases from V and 4 bases from J, with 11 bases between. The CDR3 consists of 13 residues.